The 31 T cell receptor beta chains presented below share a single source sample, sequenced in a study of technical replicates of blood from several donors. Produced via immunoSEQ multiplex PCR; TCRdb's table is partial and in-frame only. The table includes about 84,000 clones, approximately 90% detected once. Sequenced input: T cells isolated from PBMCs. These receptors came from a human donor in good health.

This clone is a singleton in its sample. The chain couples TRBV30 to TRBJ2-7, with D possibly TRBD1 on 6 matching bases. The CDR3 runs to 13 residues. V was pared by 7 bases and J by 7 bases, with 20 bases between. Per germline, CDR1 GTSNPN and CDR2 SVGIG (reference sequence). CDR3 region: CASSRQVRREQYF. CDR3 in DNA: TGTGCCTCCTCGAGACAGGTCCGGAGGGAGCAGTACTTC.

The chain uses TRBV30 and TRBJ2-5; no definite D call. Germline CDR1 is GTSNPN and CDR2 is SVGIG (reference sequence). With 2 bases removed from V and 0 bases from J, the gap between germline ends came to 4 bases. The CDR3 is 12 amino acids. Here the CDR3 reads CAWSSNQETQYF. CDR3 DNA: TGTGCCTGGAGTAGCAACCAAGAGACCCAGTACTTC.

The V gene is TRBV6-1, the J gene TRBJ1-5; 7 bases match TRBD1. Germline CDR1 MNHNS, CDR2 SASEGT. The CDR3 covers 20 residues. V was pared by 3 bases and J by 0 bases, with 17 bases of the junction left unmatched. For the CDR3, the DNA is TGTGCCAGCAGTGACAGGGGTAGGACAGGTTTGGGTCTTAGCAATCAGCCCCAGCATTTT. Amino acids: CASSDRGRTGLGLSNQPQHF.

CDR3 bases: TGTGCTAGTGGTTTGGTACGTGCAGTCACCGGGGAGCTGTTTTTT. It is translated as CASGLVRAVTGELFF. This rearrangement joins TRBV12-5 to TRBJ2-2; no clear D. CDR3 length: 15 residues. Looked up from germline, CDR1 is LGHNT and CDR2 is FRNRAP. With 0 bases removed from V and 4 bases from J, the gap between germline ends came to 9 bases. Based on the CDR3 plus reference TRBV12-5 and TRBJ2-2, the full variable domain is DARVTQTPRHKVTEMGQEVTMRCQPILGHNTVFWYRQTMMQGLELLAYFRNRAPLDDSGMPKDRFSAEMPDATLATLKIQPSEPRDSAVYFCASGLVRAVTGELFFGEGSRLTVL.

The chain uses TRBV5-1 and TRBJ1-2, with 7 bases matching TRBD1. J gave up 8 bases and V 0 bases, and 7 bases lay outside the gene matches. Germline assignment: CDR1 SGHRS and CDR2 YFSETQ. This CDR3 has 14 residues. CDR3 DNA sequence: TGCGCCAGCAGCTTGGCCACAGGGGCTAGGGGCTACACCTTC. Translated: CASSLATGARGYTF.

J is TRBJ1-2 and V is TRBV7-8; TRBD1 aligns across 8 bases. The ends lost 7 bases at V and 3 bases at J; junction bases unmatched: 10. This CDR3 spans 15 amino acids. From germline, CDR1 is SGHVS and CDR2 FQNEAQ. This CDR3 reads CASIPGGRGDYGYTF. The CDR3 bases are TGTGCCAGCATCCCAGGGGGCAGGGGGGACTATGGCTACACCTTC.

For this clone: This sample also contains other DNA sequences that code for the same CDR3. The genes are TRBV7-9 and TRBJ2-7, with 11 bases that match TRBD2. Per the germline V gene, CDR1 is SEHNR and CDR2 is FQNEAQ (reference sequence). Germline trimming cut 4 bases from V and 5 bases from J; bases unmatched to any gene: 4. The CDR3 totals 14 residues. The CDR3 region is CASSSGLAGDEQYF. CDR3 DNA sequence: TGTGCCAGCAGCTCCGGACTAGCGGGCGACGAGCAGTACTTC.

The CDR3 DNA follows: TGTGCCAGCAGCCTAGCGGGGCTACAGTTCTTC. Translating gives CASSLAGLQFF. The chain carries TRBV7-3 and TRBJ2-1; TRBD2 agrees at 9 bases. Germline V gene lookup returns CDR1 SGHTA and CDR2 FQGTGA. Trimming removed 5 bases from V and 13 bases from J; junction bases left unmatched: 3. This CDR3 comprises 11 residues.

The chain has TRBV11-2 and TRBJ2-1, with D possibly TRBD2 on 5 matching bases. The CDR3 is made up of 14 amino acids. V gave up 7 bases and J gave up 8 bases, with 18 bases separating them. CDR1 is SGHAT and CDR2 is FQNNGV in the germline V gene. The CDR3 protein is CASNMRLREDEQFF. CDR3 bases: TGTGCCAGCAATATGAGGCTACGGGAAGATGAGCAGTTCTTC.

This chain joins TRBV2 and TRBJ1-1, with 7 positions matching TRBD1. With 7 bases clipped from V and 2 bases from J, the junction kept 7 bases outside the gene matches. The CDR3 has 14 amino acids. CDR1 and CDR2 (germline): SNHLY, FYNNEI. CDR3 loop: CASTYWDSNTEAFF. The CDR3 bases are TGTGCCAGCACCTACTGGGACAGCAACACTGAAGCTTTCTTT.

The chain couples TRBV7-8 to TRBJ2-3; no definite D call. The germline CDR1 and CDR2 sequences are SGHVS and FQNEAQ. This CDR3 has 13 residues. Trimming removed 5 bases from V and 2 bases from J, with 8 bases in between. DNA of the CDR3: TGTGCCAGCAGCCACTCTATCACAGATACGCAGTATTTT. This sequence encodes CASSHSITDTQYF.

The chain is built from TRBV27 and TRBJ2-2; 7 bases are a match to TRBD1. This CDR3 contains 15 residues. Germline CDR1 MNHEY, CDR2 SMNVEV (reference sequence). With 6 bases clipped from V and 4 bases from J, the junction kept 8 bases outside the gene matches. This chain's CDR3 is CASSPYRGSTGELFF. CDR3 in DNA: TGTGCCAGCAGCCCTTACAGGGGAAGCACCGGGGAGCTGTTTTTT.

This clone was found once. This chain connects TRBV27 to TRBJ2-7; TRBD2 matches at 8 bases. CDR1 MNHEY and CDR2 SMNVEV come from the germline V gene (reference sequence). V shed 6 bases and J 4 bases; nucleotides not matched to a gene: 11. The CDR3 length is 15 residues. The CDR3 DNA reads TGTGCCAGCAGCGGGCCAATAGCGGGGTATTACGAGCAGTACTTC. Protein sequence: CASSGPIAGYYEQYF.

The V and J genes are TRBV2 and TRBJ1-2, with D unresolved. The CDR3 sequence is 13 residues long. Trimming took off 4 bases at V and 5 bases at J, with 11 bases between the two ends. Germline CDR1 and CDR2: SNHLY and FYNNEI. CDR3 DNA: TGTGCCAGCAGTGCTGGCGGGCTTTATGGCTACACCTTC. Translating it yields CASSAGGLYGYTF.

The chain uses TRBV9 and TRBJ1-3; D may be TRBD1 (6 bases). V lost 5 bases, J lost 0 bases, and 9 bases lay in between. Germline CDR1 reads SGDLS; CDR2 reads YYNGEE. This CDR3 has 14 amino acids. The CDR3 DNA sequence: TGTGCCAGCAGTGGACAGTTCTCTGGAAACACCATATATTTT. Translated: CASSGQFSGNTIYF.

The rearrangement joins TRBV6-5 to TRBJ2-1, with 7 bases identical to TRBD1. Germline V gives CDR1 MNHEY, CDR2 SVGAGI. The junction had 8 bases not matched to a gene; V was cut back by 3 bases and J by 9 bases. The CDR3 runs 14 residues. CDR3 sequence (DNA): TGTGCCAGCAGTTATGGCCGACCAGGGGGTGAGCAGTTCTTC. It encodes CASSYGRPGGEQFF.

The genes are TRBV7-8 and TRBJ2-3; 8 positions match TRBD1. This CDR3 contains 16 residues. V shed 0 bases, J shed 2 bases, and the junction held 4 bases outside the gene matches. Germline V lookup: CDR1 SGHVS, CDR2 FQNEAQ. Here the CDR3 DNA reads TGTGCCAGCAGCTTAGCCCAGGGGGCCACCACAGATACGCAGTATTTT. It yields the protein CASSLAQGATTDTQYF. The whole variable domain, filled in from reference TRBV7-8 and TRBJ2-3, reads GAGVSQSPRYKVAKRGQDVALRCDPISGHVSLFWYQQALGQGPEFLTYFQNEAQLDKSGLPSDRFFAERPEGSVSTLKIQRTQQEDSAVYLCASSLAQGATTDTQYFGPGTRLTVL.

J is TRBJ1-5 and V is TRBV5-6; maybe TRBD1 (6 bases). The CDR3 is made up of 17 amino acids. CDR1 and CDR2 from the germline V gene are SGHDT and YYEEEE. The V gene lost 1 base and the J gene lost 8 bases, with 22 bases spanning the gap. CDR3 nucleotide sequence: TGTGCCAGCAGCTTGCCCTGGACAGATTCTCCTCGTAAGCCCCAGCATTTT. Its translation: CASSLPWTDSPRKPQHF.

The rearrangement uses TRBV11-2 and TRBJ2-3, with 7 bases lining up with TRBD1. V shed 9 bases and J 0 bases; nucleotides not matched to a gene: 21. The CDR3 extends over 19 amino acids. Germline loops: CDR1 SGHAT, CDR2 FQNNGV. In DNA, the CDR3 is TGTGCCAGTTCTAAACTCTACTTGGACAGGCTAATTAGCACAGATACGCAGTATTTT. Its translation: CASSKLYLDRLISTDTQYF.

This chain connects TRBV5-5 to TRBJ1-1; D is ambiguous. The CDR3 is made up of 13 amino acids. Germline CDR1 reads SGHKS; CDR2 reads YYEKEE (reference sequence). Between the trimmed V and J ends, which lost 5 bases and 1 base, there was a span of 9 bases. The CDR3 nucleotides are TGTGCCAGCAGTCCCGAGAGGAACACTGAAGCTTTCTTT. Amino acids: CASSPERNTEAFF.

The chain couples TRBV6-5 to TRBJ2-2; possibly TRBD2 for D (6 bases). Per germline, CDR1 MNHEY and CDR2 SVGAGI. The ends were cut back, 9 bases at V and 0 bases at J, with 14 bases in the middle. The CDR3 consists of 15 residues. The CDR3: CASVRGYPNTGELFF. CDR3 coding DNA: TGTGCCAGTGTACGGGGGTACCCGAACACCGGGGAGCTGTTTTTT.

This sequence joins TRBV29-1 and TRBJ1-2, with no clear D. V was trimmed by 6 bases and J by 2 bases, leaving 22 bases between them. Germline CDR1 and CDR2: SQVTM and ANQGSEA. This CDR3 spans 16 amino acids. The CDR3 here is CSVKGGGPTANYGYTF. The CDR3 DNA follows: TGCAGCGTCAAGGGCGGAGGCCCAACGGCGAACTATGGCTACACCTTC.

The count of this clone is one. The chain carries TRBV5-5 and TRBJ2-2; 8 bases fit TRBD2. J gave up 5 bases and V 1 base, and 1 base lay outside the gene matches. Germline loops: CDR1 SGHKS, CDR2 YYEKEE (reference sequence). The CDR3 has 14 residues. CDR3 loop: CASSLTSGTGELFF. For the CDR3, the DNA is TGTGCCAGCAGCTTGACTAGCGGTACCGGGGAGCTGTTTTTT.

As DNA, the CDR3 is TGTGCCAGCAGCCAAGTGGGAGCCGGGGGGAAGAACTACGAGCAGTACTTC. This translates into CASSQVGAGGKNYEQYF. V gene TRBV4-2 combines with J gene TRBJ2-7; 7 bases match TRBD2. V lost 1 base and J lost 3; bases outside the gene matches: 12. Germline CDR1 is LGHNA and CDR2 is YNFKEQ. The CDR3 extends over 17 amino acids.

The rearrangement uses TRBV7-9 and TRBJ1-1; the D is unclear. The CDR3 spans 14 residues. V was clipped by 6 bases and J by 0 bases, with 11 bases between them. Germline V CDR1 and CDR2: SEHNR, FQNEAQ (reference sequence). The CDR3 DNA reads as TGTGCCAGCAGTACTTTTTCGATGAACACTGAAGCTTTCTTT. Translating it yields CASSTFSMNTEAFF. Using reference TRBV7-9 and TRBJ1-1 for the parts outside the CDR3, the full variable domain is DTGVSQNPRHKITKRGQNVTFRCDPISEHNRLYWYRQTLGQGPEFLTYFQNEAQLEKSRLLSDRFSAERPKGSFSTLEIQRTEQGDSAMYLCASSTFSMNTEAFFGQGTRLTVV.

The V gene is TRBV10-1, the J gene TRBJ1-1; D remains ambiguous. Trimming pared 4 bases from V and 1 base from J, leaving 10 bases between. Germline V gene sequence: CDR1 WNHNN, CDR2 SYGVQD (reference sequence). The CDR3 has 14 amino acids. CDR3 amino acids: CASSVSPGNTEAFF. Written as DNA, the CDR3 is TGCGCCAGCAGTGTGAGCCCAGGGAACACTGAAGCTTTCTTT.

This clone appeared a single time. The chain employs TRBV5-5 and TRBJ1-1; D is uncertain. The length of the CDR3 is 14 residues. The V gene lost 2 bases and the J gene lost 1 base, with 9 bases spanning the gap. The germline CDR1 and CDR2 sequences are SGHKS and YYEKEE (reference sequence). For the CDR3, the DNA is TGTGCCAGCAGCTTTGAGGGAAGGAACACTGAAGCTTTCTTT. This encodes CASSFEGRNTEAFF.

The chain couples TRBV11-3 to TRBJ1-2, with TRBD1 as a possible D gene (5 bases). CDR1 is SGHNT and CDR2 is YENEEA in the germline V gene. V was cut by 5 bases and J by 0 bases, with 13 bases left in between. The CDR3 contains 15 residues. Written as DNA, the CDR3 is TGTGCCAGCAGCCCCTTCCCGACAGCTAACTATGGCTACACCTTC. It translates to CASSPFPTANYGYTF.

The chain combines TRBV14 with TRBJ2-7; D is ambiguous. V was cut by 3 bases and J by 3 bases, with 6 bases left in between. Germline V gene sequence: CDR1 SGHDN, CDR2 FVKESK. The CDR3 extends over 12 amino acids. The CDR3 nucleotides read TGTGCCAGCAGCCACGGTGGCTACGAGCAGTACTTC. Translation: CASSHGGYEQYF.

The chain joins TRBV6-5 to TRBJ1-3; no clear D gene. The V end was cut by 0 bases, the J end by 2 bases, with 5 bases between. This CDR3 has 14 residues. Germline CDR1 and CDR2: MNHEY and SVGAGI. The CDR3, as DNA: TGTGCCAGCAGTTACTCGACTGCTGGAAACACCATATATTTT. Protein product: CASSYSTAGNTIYF.

This clone was counted between two and nine times. Written as DNA, the CDR3 is TGTGCCAGCAGTACAACGAACACTGAAGCTTTCTTT. Protein sequence: CASSTTNTEAFF. This sequence joins TRBV11-3 and TRBJ1-1; no clear D. The V gene lost 6 bases and the J gene lost 1 base, with 6 bases spanning the gap. Per the germline V gene, CDR1 is SGHNT and CDR2 is YENEEA. The CDR3 runs to 12 residues.